This TCR beta chain was recorded in a study of CXCR3-negative and CXCR3-positive naive CD8 T cells. With respect to this clonotype: No antigen is known for it.

cDNA libraries for TRB were generated by 5' RACE incorporating UMI labels. TCRdb re-called the 5' RACE reads; every CDR3 protein appears as one record, without DNA. The sample yields 75,000 to 95,000 distinct CDR3 sequences, of which the top ten take up less than 1.1%. Findings and limits, study-wide: Diversity was high in both naive subsets and much lower in memory cells.

The CDR3 consists of 14 residues. CDR1 SQVTM and CDR2 ANQGSEA come from the germline V gene. The rearrangement uses TRBV29-1 and TRBJ2-5; TCRdb's D call of TRBD1 is untestable without DNA. The sequence was obtained from a human donor in good health. Some clones in this sample may be carry-over from other donors' samples. Material: naive CXCR3- CD8+ T cells from blood. Subset meaning: CD45RO-CCR7+CD27+CD95- naive CD8+ T cells lacking CXCR3 (TNR3-). The CDR3 sequence: CSVEPRGLEETQYF.